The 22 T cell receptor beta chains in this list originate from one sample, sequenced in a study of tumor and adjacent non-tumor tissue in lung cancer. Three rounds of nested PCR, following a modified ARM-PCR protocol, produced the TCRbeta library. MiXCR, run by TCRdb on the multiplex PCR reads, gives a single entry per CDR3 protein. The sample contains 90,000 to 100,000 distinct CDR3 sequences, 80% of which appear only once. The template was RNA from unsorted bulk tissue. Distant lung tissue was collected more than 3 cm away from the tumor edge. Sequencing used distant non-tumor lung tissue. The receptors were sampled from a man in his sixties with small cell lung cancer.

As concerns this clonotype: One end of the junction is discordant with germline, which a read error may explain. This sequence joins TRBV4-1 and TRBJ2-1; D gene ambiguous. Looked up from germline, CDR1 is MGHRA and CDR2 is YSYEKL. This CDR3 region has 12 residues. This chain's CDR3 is CASNPTYNERFF. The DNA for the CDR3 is TGCGCCAGCAACCCCACATACAATGAGCGGTTCTTC.

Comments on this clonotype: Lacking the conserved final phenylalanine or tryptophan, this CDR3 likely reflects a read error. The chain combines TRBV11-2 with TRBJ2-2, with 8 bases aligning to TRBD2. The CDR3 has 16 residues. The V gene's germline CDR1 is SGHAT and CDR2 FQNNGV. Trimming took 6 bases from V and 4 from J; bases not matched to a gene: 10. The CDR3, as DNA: TGTGCCAGCAGGGGGCCGAGCGGGAGTGGCACCGGGGAGCTGTTTATT. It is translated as CASRGPSGSGTGELFI.

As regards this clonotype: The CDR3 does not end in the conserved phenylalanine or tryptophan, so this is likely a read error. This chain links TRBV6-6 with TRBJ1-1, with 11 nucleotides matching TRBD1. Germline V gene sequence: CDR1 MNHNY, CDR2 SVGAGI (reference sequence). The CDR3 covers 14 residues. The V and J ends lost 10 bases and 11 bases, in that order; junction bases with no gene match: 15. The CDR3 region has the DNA TGTGCCAACAGCTTCTGCGGACAGGGGGCAGAGGCTTTCCTT. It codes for CANSFCGQGAEAFL.

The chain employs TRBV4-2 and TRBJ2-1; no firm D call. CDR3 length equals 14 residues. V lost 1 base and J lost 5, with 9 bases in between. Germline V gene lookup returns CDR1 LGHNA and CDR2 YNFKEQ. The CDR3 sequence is CASSQVPENNEQFF. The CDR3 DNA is TGTGCCAGCAGCCAAGTACCAGAGAACAATGAGCAGTTCTTC.

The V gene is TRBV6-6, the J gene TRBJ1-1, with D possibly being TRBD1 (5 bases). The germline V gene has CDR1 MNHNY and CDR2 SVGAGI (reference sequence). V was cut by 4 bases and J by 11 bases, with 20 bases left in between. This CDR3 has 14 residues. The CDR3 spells CASSFYGLGVEAFF. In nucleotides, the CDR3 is TGTGCCAGCAGTTTCTACGGACTGGGGGTAGAGGCTTTCTTT.

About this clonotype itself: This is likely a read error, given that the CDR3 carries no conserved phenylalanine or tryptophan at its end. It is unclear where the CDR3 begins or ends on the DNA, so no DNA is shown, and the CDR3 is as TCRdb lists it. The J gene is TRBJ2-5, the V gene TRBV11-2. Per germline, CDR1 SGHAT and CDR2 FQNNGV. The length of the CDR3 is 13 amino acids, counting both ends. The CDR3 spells CTSSLGTKETQYL.

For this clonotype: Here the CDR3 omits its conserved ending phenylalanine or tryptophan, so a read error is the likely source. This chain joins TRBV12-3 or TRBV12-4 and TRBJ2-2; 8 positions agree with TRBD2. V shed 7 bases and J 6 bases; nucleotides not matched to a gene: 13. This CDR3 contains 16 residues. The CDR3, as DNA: TGTGCCAGCAATCTCCGGGGGGGAGGGCCCCCCGGGGAGCTGTTTATT. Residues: CASNLRGGGPPGELFI.

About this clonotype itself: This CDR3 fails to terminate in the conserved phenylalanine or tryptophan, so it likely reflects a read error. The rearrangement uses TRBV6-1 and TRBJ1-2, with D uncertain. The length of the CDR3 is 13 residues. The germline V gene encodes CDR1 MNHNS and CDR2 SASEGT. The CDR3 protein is CASSEPETYGYTL. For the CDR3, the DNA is TGTGCTAGCAGTGAGCCAGAGACCTATGGCTACACCTTA.

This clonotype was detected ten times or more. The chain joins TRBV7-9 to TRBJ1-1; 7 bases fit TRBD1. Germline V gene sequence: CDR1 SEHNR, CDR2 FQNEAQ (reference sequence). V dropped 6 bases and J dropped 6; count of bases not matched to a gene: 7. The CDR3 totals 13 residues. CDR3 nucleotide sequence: TGTGCCAGCAGTCGGGACAGCCTAGCTGAAGCTTTCTTT. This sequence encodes CASSRDSLAEAFF.

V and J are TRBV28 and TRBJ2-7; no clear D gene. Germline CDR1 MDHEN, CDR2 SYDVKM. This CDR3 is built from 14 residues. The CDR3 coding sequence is TGTGGCAGCAGTTTATTTTCCAGACTCTACGAGCAGTACGTC. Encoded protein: CGSSLFSRLYEQYV.

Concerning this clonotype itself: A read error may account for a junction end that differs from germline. The DNA of the CDR3 is TGTGCCAGCATCCTGCAGGTGGACACTGAAGCTTTATTT. Translating it yields CASILQVDTEALF. The chain combines TRBV6-1 with TRBJ1-1; D might be TRBD1 (5 bases). The CDR3 extends over 13 amino acids. CDR1 and CDR2 from the germline V gene are MNHNS and SASEGT.

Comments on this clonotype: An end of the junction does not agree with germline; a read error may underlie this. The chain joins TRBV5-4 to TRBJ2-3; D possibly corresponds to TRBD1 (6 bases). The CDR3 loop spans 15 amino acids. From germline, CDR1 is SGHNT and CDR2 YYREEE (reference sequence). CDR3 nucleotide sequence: TGTGCCAGCAGTCCAAGGGGGAAGATTACGGATACGCAGTATTTC. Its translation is CASSPRGKITDTQYF.

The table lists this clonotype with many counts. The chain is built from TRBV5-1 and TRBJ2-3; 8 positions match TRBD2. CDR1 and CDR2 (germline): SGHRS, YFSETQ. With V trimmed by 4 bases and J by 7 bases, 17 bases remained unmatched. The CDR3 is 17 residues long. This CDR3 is CASSPQPVLAGGNTQYF. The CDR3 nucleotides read TGCGCCAGCAGCCCCCAACCCGTCCTAGCGGGTGGGAATACGCAGTATTTT.

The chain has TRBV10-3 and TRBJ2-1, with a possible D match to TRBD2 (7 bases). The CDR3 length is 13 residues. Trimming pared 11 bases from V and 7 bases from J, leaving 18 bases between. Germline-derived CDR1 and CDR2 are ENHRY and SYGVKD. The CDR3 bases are TGTGCCGTCACCCGGGGGGCCCGGAATGAGCAGTTCTTC. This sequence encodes CAVTRGARNEQFF.

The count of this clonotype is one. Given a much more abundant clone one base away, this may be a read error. CDR3 DNA sequence: TGCGCCAGCAACTTGAAGGCACAGGGGTCGAATTCACCCCTCCACTTT. This sequence encodes CASNLKAQGSNSPLHF. J is TRBJ1-6 and V is TRBV5-1; 7 nucleotides align to TRBD1. The CDR3 is 16 residues long. Looked up from germline, CDR1 is SGHRS and CDR2 is YFSETQ.

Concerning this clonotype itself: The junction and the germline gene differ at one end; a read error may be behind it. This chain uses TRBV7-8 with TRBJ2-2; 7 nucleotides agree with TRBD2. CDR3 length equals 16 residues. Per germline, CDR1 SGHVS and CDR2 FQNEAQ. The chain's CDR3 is CASSLDRGGNTGELFF. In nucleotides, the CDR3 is TGTGCCAGCAGCTTAGACCGGGGAGGGAACACTGGGGAGCTGTTTTTT. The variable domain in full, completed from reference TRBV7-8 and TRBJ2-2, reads GAGVSQSPRYKVAKRGQDVALRCDPISGHVSLFWYQQALGQGPEFLTYFQNEAQLDKSGLPSDRFFAERPEGSVSTLKIQRTQQEDSAVYLCASSLDRGGNTGELFFGEGSRLTVL.

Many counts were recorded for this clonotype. The CDR3 DNA follows: TGTGCCAGCAGTTACGTAACCGGGACAGGGGCCTATGGCTACACCTTC. Residues: CASSYVTGTGAYGYTF. The chain recombines TRBV6-5 with TRBJ1-2, with 10 bases matching TRBD1. Looked up from germline, CDR1 is MNHEY and CDR2 is SVGAGI. The CDR3 contains 16 residues. The ends lost 2 bases at V and 4 bases at J; junction bases unmatched: 7.

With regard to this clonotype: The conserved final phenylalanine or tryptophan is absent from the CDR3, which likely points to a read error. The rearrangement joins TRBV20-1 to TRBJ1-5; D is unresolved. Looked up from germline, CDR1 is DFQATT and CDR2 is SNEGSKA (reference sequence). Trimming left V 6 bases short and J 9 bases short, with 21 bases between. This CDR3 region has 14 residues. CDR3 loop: CSAKTAGVDRPQHY. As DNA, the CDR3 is TGCAGTGCGAAGACGGCGGGTGTAGATCGGCCCCAGCATTAT.

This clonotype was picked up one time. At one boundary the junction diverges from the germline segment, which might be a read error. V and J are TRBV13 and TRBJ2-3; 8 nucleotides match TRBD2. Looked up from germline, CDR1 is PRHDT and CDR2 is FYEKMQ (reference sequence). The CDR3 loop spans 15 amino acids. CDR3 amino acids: CASNPSGLSTDTQNF. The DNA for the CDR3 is TGTGCCAGCAACCCTAGCGGGCTGAGTACAGATACGCAGAATTTT.

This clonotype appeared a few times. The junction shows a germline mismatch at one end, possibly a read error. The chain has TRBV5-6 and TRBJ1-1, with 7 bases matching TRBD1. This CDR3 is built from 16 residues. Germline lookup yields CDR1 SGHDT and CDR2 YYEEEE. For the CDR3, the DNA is TGTGCCAGCAGCTTGGCCTCCGGGACAGCGAACACTAAAGCTCTATTT. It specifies CASSLASGTANTKALF.

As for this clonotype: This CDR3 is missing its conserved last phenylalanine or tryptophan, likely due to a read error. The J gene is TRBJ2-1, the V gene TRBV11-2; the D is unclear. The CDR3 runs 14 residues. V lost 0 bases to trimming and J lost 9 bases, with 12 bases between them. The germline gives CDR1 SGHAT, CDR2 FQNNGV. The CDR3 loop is CASSLEAALVEQFY. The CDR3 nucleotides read TGTGCCAGCAGCTTAGAGGCAGCGTTAGTTGAGCAGTTCTAC.

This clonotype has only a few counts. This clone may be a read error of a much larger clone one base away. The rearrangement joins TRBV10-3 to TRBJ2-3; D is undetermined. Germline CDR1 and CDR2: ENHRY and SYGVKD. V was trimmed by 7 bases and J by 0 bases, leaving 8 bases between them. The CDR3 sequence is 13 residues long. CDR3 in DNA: TGTGCCATCAAGGACGCTAGCACAGATACGCAGTATTTT. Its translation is CAIKDASTDTQYF.